Each of the 11 T cell receptor beta chains below was sequenced from the same sample in a study of cytomegalovirus exposure and HLA in healthy donors. The study ran its PCR with 60 Vbeta and 13 Jbeta primers. The method was immunoSEQ multiplex PCR; TCRdb's version includes in-frame clones alone and lacks a portion of them. Across 150,000 to 200,000 clones, the top ten clones capture approximately 0.82% of the sample. Input material: PBMCs. The receptor source for this set is a woman between 18 and 29 years old in good health and CMV-seropositive.

This chain connects TRBV6-4 to TRBJ1-6; 9 nucleotides match TRBD1. CDR1 is MRHNA and CDR2 is SNTAGT in the germline V gene. The CDR3 spans 16 residues. Trimming took 5 bases from V and 9 from J; bases not matched to a gene: 11. CDR3 sequence (DNA): TGTGCCAGCAGTTTAACAGGGGGCGCGGGACCTTCACCCCTCCACTTT. Translating gives CASSLTGGAGPSPLHF.

This chain connects TRBV5-6 to TRBJ1-6; TRBD1 might be the D (6 bases). Trimming stripped 0 bases from V and 4 bases from J, with 8 bases between. The CDR3 contains 15 residues. CDR1 SGHDT and CDR2 YYEEEE come from the germline V gene. CDR3 sequence (DNA): TGTGCCAGCAGCTTGGGACAGGCGTATAATTCACCCCTCCACTTT. Its protein product is CASSLGQAYNSPLHF. The full variable domain, completed using reference TRBV5-6 and TRBJ1-6, is DAGVTQSPTHLIKTRGQQVTLRCSPKSGHDTVSWYQQALGQGPQFIFQYYEEEERQRGNFPDRFSGHQFPNYSSELNVNALLLGDSALYLCASSLGQAYNSPLHFGNGTRLTVT.

The chain is built from TRBV11-2 and TRBJ2-1; TRBD2 might be the D (5 bases). CDR1 SGHAT and CDR2 FQNNGV come from the germline V gene. The CDR3 spans 17 residues. Deletions cut 0 bases from V and 2 bases from J, with 14 bases between. For the CDR3, the DNA is TGTGCCAGCAGCTTAGAGGCAGCGGAAGGCCCCTACAATGAGCAGTTCTTC. Its protein product is CASSLEAAEGPYNEQFF.

About this clone itself: The same CDR3 can be traced to other DNA sequences in this sample. The J gene is TRBJ2-7, the V gene TRBV5-4; TRBD1 might be the D (5 bases). CDR1 is SGHNT and CDR2 is YYREEE in the germline V gene (reference sequence). The CDR3 consists of 13 residues. Trimming left V 1 base short and J 3 bases short, with 8 bases between. The CDR3 DNA follows: TGTGCCAGCAGCTTGACAGGCGGCTACGAGCAGTACTTC. This codes for CASSLTGGYEQYF.

The chain combines TRBV4-3 with TRBJ2-7; TRBD2 matches at 12 bases. V shed 0 bases, J shed 11 bases, and the junction held 8 bases outside the gene matches. The germline CDR1 and CDR2 sequences are LGHNA and YSLEER. This CDR3 has 15 amino acids. CDR3: CASSQELAGGSIEYF. The CDR3 coding sequence is TGCGCCAGCAGCCAAGAACTAGCGGGGGGCTCGATAGAGTACTTC.

The gene calls are TRBV11-1 and TRBJ2-5; 7 positions agree with TRBD1. With V trimmed by 6 bases and J by 0 bases, 4 bases remained unmatched. This CDR3 has 14 amino acids. CDR1 and CDR2 (germline): SGHAT, FQDESV (reference sequence). In DNA, the CDR3 is TGTGCCAGCAGGTCCGGGACAGACCAAGAGACCCAGTACTTC. This translates into CASRSGTDQETQYF. The whole variable domain, remainder taken from reference TRBV11-1 and TRBJ2-5, is EAEVAQSPRYKITEKSQAVAFWCDPISGHATLYWYRQILGQGPELLVQFQDESVVDDSQLPKDRFSAERLKGVDSTLKIQPAELGDSAMYLCASRSGTDQETQYFGPGTRLLVL.

The chain uses TRBV15 and TRBJ1-5; TRBD1 agrees at 9 bases. The CDR3 contains 16 residues. After removal of 3 bases from V and 1 base from J, the junction contained 4 bases not matched to a gene. CDR1 is LNHNV and CDR2 is YYDKDF in the germline V gene (reference sequence). The CDR3, as DNA: TGTGCCACCAGCAGGGACAGGGGAGGAAGCAATCAGCCCCAGCATTTT. This codes for CATSRDRGGSNQPQHF.

The rearrangement links TRBV6-4 to TRBJ2-3, with TRBD2 matching 13 bases. Trimming removed 5 bases from V and 1 base from J; junction bases left unmatched: 3. CDR1 MRHNA and CDR2 SNTAGT come from the germline V gene. This CDR3 spans 16 amino acids. The CDR3 nucleotides read TGTGCCAGCAGTCCAACTAGCGGGGGGGGCACAGATACGCAGTATTTT. It yields the protein CASSPTSGGGTDTQYF.

This rearrangement joins TRBV11-3 to TRBJ2-1, with 8 bases lining up with TRBD2. CDR1 is SGHNT and CDR2 is YENEEA in the germline V gene. J lost 1 base, V lost 5 bases, and 1 base had no gene match. The CDR3 extends over 14 amino acids. The CDR3 protein is CASSTGGSYNEQFF. CDR3 coding DNA: TGTGCCAGCAGCACGGGGGGGTCCTACAATGAGCAGTTCTTC.

The V gene is TRBV5-6, the J gene TRBJ1-2; weak D call: TRBD1 (6 bases). CDR3 size: 14 residues. Germline values: CDR1 SGHDT, CDR2 YYEEEE. Trimming pared 3 bases from V and 7 bases from J, leaving 16 bases between. The CDR3 protein is CASSSRLGAGGYTF. The DNA for the CDR3 is TGTGCCAGCAGCTCCCGCCTGGGGGCCGGTGGCTACACCTTC.

CDR3 in DNA: TGTGCCAGCAGCTTGGGGTCCGGAGGGGGCCGTGGAGAGACCCAGTACTTC. Translation gives CASSLGSGGGRGETQYF. J is TRBJ2-5 and V is TRBV5-4; the D gene is possibly TRBD1 (7 bases). The V end was cut by 0 bases, the J end by 4 bases, with 19 bases between. CDR3 length: 17 residues. Germline values: CDR1 SGHNT, CDR2 YYREEE (reference sequence).